The T cell receptor (beta chain) under discussion was sequenced for a study of Graves' ophthalmopathy and Graves' hyperthyroidism. Across the whole study: Peripheral blood (taken before any treatment) was collected at initial diagnosis.

The authors amplified TCR beta CDR3 regions from RNA transcripts. The library came from an HTBI-primed first-round RT-PCR and a second-round multiplex PCR. TCRdb independently ran MiXCR on the multiplex PCR reads; one entry per CDR3 protein. Of some 160,000 distinct CDR3 sequences in the sample, 39% were seen once. V trimming: 5 bases; J trimming: 0 bases; junction bases outside the gene matches: 9. Per the germline V gene, CDR1 is MNHEY and CDR2 is SVGEGT. This CDR3 comprises 16 residues. Diagnosis was based on clinical symptoms, serum thyroxine, TRAb, thyroid ultrasound and orbital computed tomography. Sampling around 9.8 ml of fresh peripheral blood provided the PBMCs.

J is TRBJ2-5 and V is TRBV6-2 or TRBV6-3, with 7 bases that match TRBD2. Sample: peripheral blood. This TCR derives from a man younger than 45 with Graves' ophthalmopathy. The CDR3 is CASSPRGAGYQETQYF. CDR3 nucleotide sequence: TGTGCCAGCAGTCCTCGGGGAGCGGGGTACCAAGAGACCCAGTACTTC.